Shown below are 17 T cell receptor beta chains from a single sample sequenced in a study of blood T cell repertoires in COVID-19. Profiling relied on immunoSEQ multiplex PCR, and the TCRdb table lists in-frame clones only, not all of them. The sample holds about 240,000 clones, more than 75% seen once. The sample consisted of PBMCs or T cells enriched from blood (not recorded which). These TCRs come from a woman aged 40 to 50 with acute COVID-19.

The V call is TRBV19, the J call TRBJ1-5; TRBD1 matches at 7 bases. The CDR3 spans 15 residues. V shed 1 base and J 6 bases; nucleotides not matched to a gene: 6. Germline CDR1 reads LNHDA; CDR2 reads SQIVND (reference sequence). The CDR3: CASSIGTGGSQPQHF. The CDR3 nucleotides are TGTGCCAGTAGTATAGGGACAGGTGGGTCTCAGCCCCAGCATTTT.

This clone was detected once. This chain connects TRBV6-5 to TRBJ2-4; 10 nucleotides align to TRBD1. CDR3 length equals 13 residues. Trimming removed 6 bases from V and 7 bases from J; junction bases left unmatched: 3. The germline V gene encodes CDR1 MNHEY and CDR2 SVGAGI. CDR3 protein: CASRTGGKNIQYF. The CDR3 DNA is TGTGCCAGCAGGACAGGGGGCAAGAACATTCAGTACTTC.

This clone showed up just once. CDR3 sequence: CASSDGRTGYTF. DNA for the CDR3: TGTGCCAGCAGTGACGGGAGAACTGGCTACACCTTC. The chain uses TRBV2 and TRBJ1-2; D is unclear. The germline V gene encodes CDR1 SNHLY and CDR2 FYNNEI. The CDR3 runs to 12 residues. V lost 3 bases and J 7 bases, leaving 9 bases between the germline ends. The variable domain in full, completed from reference TRBV2 and TRBJ1-2, reads EPEVTQTPSHQVTQMGQEVILRCVPISNHLYFYWYRQILGQKVEFLVSFYNNEISEKSEIFDDQFSVERPDGSNFTLKIRSTKLEDSAMYFCASSDGRTGYTFGSGTRLTVV.

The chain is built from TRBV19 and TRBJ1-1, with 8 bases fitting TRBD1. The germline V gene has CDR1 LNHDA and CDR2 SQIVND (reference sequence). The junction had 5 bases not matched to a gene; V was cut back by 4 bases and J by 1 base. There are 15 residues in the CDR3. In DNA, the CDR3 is TGTGCCAGTAGTACGCGCGGACAGGGGAACACTGAAGCTTTCTTT. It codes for CASSTRGQGNTEAFF.

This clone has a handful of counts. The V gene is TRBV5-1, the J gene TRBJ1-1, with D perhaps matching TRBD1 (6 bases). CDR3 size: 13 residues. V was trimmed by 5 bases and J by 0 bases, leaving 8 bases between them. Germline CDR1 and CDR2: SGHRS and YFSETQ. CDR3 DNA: TGCGCCAGCAGGCAGGGGTTGAACACTGAAGCTTTCTTT. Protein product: CASRQGLNTEAFF.

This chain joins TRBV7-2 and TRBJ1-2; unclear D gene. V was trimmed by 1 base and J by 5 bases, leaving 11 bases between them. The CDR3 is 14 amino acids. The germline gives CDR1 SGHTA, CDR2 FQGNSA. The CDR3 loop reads CASSLGSEYYGYTF. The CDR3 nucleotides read TGTGCCAGCAGCTTAGGTTCTGAGTATTATGGCTACACCTTC.

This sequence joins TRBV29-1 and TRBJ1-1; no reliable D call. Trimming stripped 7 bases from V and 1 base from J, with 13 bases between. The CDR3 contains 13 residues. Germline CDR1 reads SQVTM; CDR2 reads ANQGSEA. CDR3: CSAERAGNTEAFF. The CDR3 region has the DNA TGCAGCGCCGAGAGGGCAGGGAACACTGAAGCTTTCTTT.

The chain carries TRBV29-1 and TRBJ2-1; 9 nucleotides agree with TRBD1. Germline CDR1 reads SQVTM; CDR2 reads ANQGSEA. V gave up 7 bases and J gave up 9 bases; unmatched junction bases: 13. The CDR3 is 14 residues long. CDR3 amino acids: CSAARTGVGSEQFF. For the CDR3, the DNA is TGCAGCGCCGCAAGGACAGGGGTAGGGAGTGAGCAGTTCTTC.

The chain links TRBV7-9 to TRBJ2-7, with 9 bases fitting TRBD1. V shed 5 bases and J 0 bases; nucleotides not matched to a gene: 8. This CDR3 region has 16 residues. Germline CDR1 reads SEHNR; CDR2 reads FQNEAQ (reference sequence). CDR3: CASSPGGDRASYEQYF. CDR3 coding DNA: TGTGCCAGCAGCCCAGGGGGGGACAGGGCCTCCTACGAGCAGTACTTC.

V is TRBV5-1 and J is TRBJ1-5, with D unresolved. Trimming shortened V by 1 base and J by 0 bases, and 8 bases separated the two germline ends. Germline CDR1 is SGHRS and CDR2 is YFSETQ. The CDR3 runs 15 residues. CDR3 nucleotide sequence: TGCGCCAGCAGCTTGTATGGAGTTAGCAATCAGCCCCAGCATTTT. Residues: CASSLYGVSNQPQHF.

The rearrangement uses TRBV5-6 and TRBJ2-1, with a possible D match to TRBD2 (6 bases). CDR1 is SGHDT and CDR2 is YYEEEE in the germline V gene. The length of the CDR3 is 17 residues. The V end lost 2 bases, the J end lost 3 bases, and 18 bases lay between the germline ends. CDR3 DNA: TGTGCCAGCAGCTTTCTATCGGGAGAAGGACTCTACAATGAGCAGTTCTTC. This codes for CASSFLSGEGLYNEQFF.

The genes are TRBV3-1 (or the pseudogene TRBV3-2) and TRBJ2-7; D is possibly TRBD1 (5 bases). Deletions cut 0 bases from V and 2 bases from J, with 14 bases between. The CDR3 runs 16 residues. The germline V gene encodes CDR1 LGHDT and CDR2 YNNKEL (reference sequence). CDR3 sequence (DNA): TGTGCCAGCAGCCAAGATTATGGGGCGCTCGCCTACGAGCAGTACTTC. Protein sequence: CASSQDYGALAYEQYF.

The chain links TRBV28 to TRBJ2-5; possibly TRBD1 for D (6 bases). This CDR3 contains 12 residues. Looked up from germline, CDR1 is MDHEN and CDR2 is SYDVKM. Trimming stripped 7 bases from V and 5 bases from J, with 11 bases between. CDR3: CASISTGETQYF. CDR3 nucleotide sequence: TGTGCCAGCATTTCCACAGGGGAGACCCAGTACTTC.

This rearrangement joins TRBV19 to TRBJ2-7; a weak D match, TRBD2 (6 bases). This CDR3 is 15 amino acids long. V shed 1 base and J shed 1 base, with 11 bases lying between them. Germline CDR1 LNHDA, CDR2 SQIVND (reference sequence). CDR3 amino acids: CASSIAGDRSYEQYF. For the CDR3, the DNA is TGTGCCAGTAGTATAGCGGGGGATCGTTCCTACGAGCAGTACTTC. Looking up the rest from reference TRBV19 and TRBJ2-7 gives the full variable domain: DGGITQSPKYLFRKEGQNVTLSCEQNLNHDAMYWYRQDPGQGLRLIYYSQIVNDFQKGDIAEGYSVSREKKESFPLTVTSAQKNPTAFYLCASSIAGDRSYEQYFGPGTRLTVT.

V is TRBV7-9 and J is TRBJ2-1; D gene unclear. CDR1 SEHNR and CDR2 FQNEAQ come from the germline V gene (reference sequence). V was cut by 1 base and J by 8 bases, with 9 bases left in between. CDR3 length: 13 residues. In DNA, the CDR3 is TGTGCCAGCAGCTTAGGAGCCACAGATGAGCAGTTCTTC. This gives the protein CASSLGATDEQFF.

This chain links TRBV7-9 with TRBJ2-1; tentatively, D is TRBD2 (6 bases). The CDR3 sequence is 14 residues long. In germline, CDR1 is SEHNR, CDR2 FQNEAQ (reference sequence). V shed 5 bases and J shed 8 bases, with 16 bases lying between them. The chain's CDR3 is CASSLGVAADEQFF. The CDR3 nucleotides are TGTGCCAGCAGCCTCGGGGTAGCGGCCGATGAGCAGTTCTTC.

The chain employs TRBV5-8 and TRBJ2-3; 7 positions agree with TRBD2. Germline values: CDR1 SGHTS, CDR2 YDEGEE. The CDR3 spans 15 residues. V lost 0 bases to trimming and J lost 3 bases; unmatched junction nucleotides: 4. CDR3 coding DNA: TGTGCCAGCAGCTTGGAGCTAGCGGAGACAGATACGCAGTATTTT. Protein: CASSLELAETDTQYF.